The 21 T cell receptor beta chains given below trace back to one sample, sequenced in a study of blood T cell dynamics during melanoma immunotherapy (dated by TCRdb to 2019 to 2021). Receptors were amplified or captured by the immunoSEQ multiplex PCR assay. Imported from immuneACCESS, the table was reduced by TCRdb to in-frame sequences with V and J called. These copies leave out some clones; in studies compared against another copy, an unresolved V gene accounts for under half, and the cause of the remainder is not known. In all, the sample holds fewer than 16,000 clones, and 70% to 90% of those were seen once. The biggest ten clones account for approximately 4.2% of the sample. In the paper's terms, the time point label means: pre-treatment baseline. The sample here was blood, taken from a patient treated with checkpoint blockade. These receptors originate from a human donor with melanoma.

The chain combines TRBV5-1 with TRBJ1-4; D ambiguous. V was shortened by 10 bases and J by 2 bases, with 15 bases between the two germline ends. The germline V gene encodes CDR1 SGHRS and CDR2 YFSETQ. The CDR3 consists of 14 residues. In DNA, the CDR3 is TGCGCCTCTTCCCAGGCGGGGACTAATGAAAAACTGTTTTTT. Translation: CASSQAGTNEKLFF.

The chain has TRBV6-6 and TRBJ1-3; D not certain. Germline values: CDR1 MNHNY, CDR2 SVGAGI (reference sequence). V lost 6 bases to trimming and J lost 3 bases, with 15 bases between them. This CDR3 spans 15 amino acids. The chain's CDR3 is CASRNSPNLGNTIYF. The CDR3 DNA reads TGTGCCAGCAGAAACTCCCCGAACCTTGGAAACACCATATATTTT.

The chain recombines TRBV5-3 with TRBJ2-7, with a tentative D call TRBD2 (6 bases). TRBV5-3 is an ORF; its function is uncertain. Trimming stripped 2 bases from V and 7 bases from J, with 19 bases between. CDR3 length: 15 residues. The CDR3 sequence: CARSFNGGSTREQYF. As DNA, the CDR3 is TGTGCCAGAAGCTTCAATGGTGGCTCGACTAGGGAGCAGTACTTC.

The V call is TRBV11-2, the J call TRBJ2-7; D gene ambiguous. Germline V gives CDR1 SGHAT, CDR2 FQNNGV. Trimming left V 2 bases short and J 7 bases short, with 12 bases between. The CDR3 totals 13 residues. The CDR3 protein is CASSLMAESEQYF. CDR3 bases: TGTGCCAGCAGCTTAATGGCAGAGTCGGAGCAGTACTTC.

This rearrangement joins TRBV7-9 to TRBJ2-3, with TRBD2 matching 7 bases. The CDR3 loop spans 15 amino acids. The V gene end was trimmed by 3 bases and the J gene end by 0 bases; junction bases not matched to a gene: 3. Germline V CDR1 and CDR2: SEHNR, FQNEAQ (reference sequence). Here the CDR3 DNA reads TGTGCCAGCAGCTTTCCCGGGGGGAGCACAGATACGCAGTATTTT. Translation: CASSFPGGSTDTQYF.

The gene calls are TRBV9 and TRBJ2-3; the match to TRBD2 covers 9 bases. J gave up 3 bases and V 8 bases, and 4 bases lay outside the gene matches. This CDR3 is built from 13 residues. The germline gives CDR1 SGDLS, CDR2 YYNGEE. The CDR3 protein is CARPGLATDTQYF. In nucleotides, the CDR3 is TGTGCCAGACCGGGACTAGCAACAGATACGCAGTATTTT. The variable domain in full, with the rest retrieved from reference TRBV9 and TRBJ2-3, is DSGVTQTPKHLITATGQRVTLRCSPRSGDLSVYWYQQSLDQGLQFLIQYYNGEERAKGNILERFSAQQFPDLHSELNLSSLELGDSALYFCARPGLATDTQYFGPGTRLTVL.

The V call is TRBV30, the J call TRBJ2-5; either TRBD1 or TRBD2 may fit D (6 bases each). The ends were cut back, 0 bases at V and 4 bases at J, with 24 bases in the middle. Germline CDR1 reads GTSNPN; CDR2 reads SVGIG (reference sequence). The CDR3 spans 18 residues. The CDR3 DNA sequence: TGTGCCTGGAGTGTATTGGTCGGGGGCGCCGTAGGAGGAGAGACCCAGTACTTC. This encodes CAWSVLVGGAVGGETQYF.

CDR3 amino acids: CASSQRDRTSGITDTQYF. CDR3 bases: TGCGCCAGCAGCCAAAGAGATCGGACTAGCGGGATCACAGATACGCAGTATTTT. The V gene is TRBV4-1, the J gene TRBJ2-3; the match to TRBD2 covers 12 bases. CDR1 is MGHRA and CDR2 is YSYEKL in the germline V gene. Trimming removed 2 bases from V and 2 bases from J; junction bases left unmatched: 8. The CDR3 is 18 residues long.

The chain links TRBV7-2 to TRBJ2-1; 9 positions agree with TRBD1. With V trimmed by 2 bases and J by 10 bases, 9 bases remained unmatched. The germline V gene has CDR1 SGHTA and CDR2 FQGNSA. This CDR3 is 15 amino acids long. CDR3 in DNA: TGTGCCAGCAGCTTACAGGGACAGGGAACGAGGGAGCAGTTCTTC. Its protein is CASSLQGQGTREQFF.

The chain uses TRBV5-4 and TRBJ1-6, with TRBD1 as a possible D gene (5 bases). V shed 1 base and J shed 7 bases, with 15 bases lying between them. CDR3 length equals 16 residues. The germline CDR1 and CDR2 sequences are SGHNT and YYREEE (reference sequence). The CDR3 here is CASSLLGTDSNSPLHF. The CDR3 nucleotides read TGTGCCAGCAGCTTGTTGGGGACGGACTCAAATTCACCCCTCCACTTT.

The rearrangement joins TRBV5-6 to TRBJ2-5; D tentatively fits TRBD1 or TRBD2 (6 bases each). Germline V gene sequence: CDR1 SGHDT, CDR2 YYEEEE. The CDR3 runs to 15 residues. V was cut by 4 bases and J by 0 bases, with 13 bases left in between. The CDR3 reads CASSPTGAYQETQYF. CDR3 coding DNA: TGTGCCAGCAGCCCCACGGGGGCATACCAAGAGACCCAGTACTTC. The full variable domain, with the rest looked up from reference TRBV5-6 and TRBJ2-5, is DAGVTQSPTHLIKTRGQQVTLRCSPKSGHDTVSWYQQALGQGPQFIFQYYEEEERQRGNFPDRFSGHQFPNYSSELNVNALLLGDSALYLCASSPTGAYQETQYFGPGTRLLVL.

The sample holds one count of this clone. This chain links TRBV18 with TRBJ2-3, with TRBD2 matching over 12 bases. Unmatched junction bases numbered 0, after V lost 2 bases and J lost 0 bases. Germline assignment: CDR1 KGHSH and CDR2 LQKENI. This CDR3 is 16 amino acids long. In DNA, the CDR3 is TGTGCCAGCTCACCAACTAGCGGGGGGAGCACAGATACGCAGTATTTT. This gives the protein CASSPTSGGSTDTQYF.

The rearrangement joins TRBV11-3 to TRBJ2-1, with 10 bases matching TRBD2. The CDR3 loop spans 16 amino acids. Per the germline V gene, CDR1 is SGHNT and CDR2 is YENEEA. The J segment lost 5 bases and the V segment lost 1 base, leaving 5 bases of the junction unmatched. CDR3 amino acids: CASSLGLAGVDNEQFF. The CDR3 nucleotides are TGTGCCAGCAGCTTAGGTCTAGCGGGGGTCGACAATGAGCAGTTCTTC.

The genes are TRBV28 and TRBJ2-7; a weak D match, TRBD1 (7 bases). Germline-derived CDR1 and CDR2 are MDHEN and SYDVKM. V lost 7 bases and J 7 bases, leaving 17 bases between the germline ends. The CDR3 extends over 13 amino acids. The CDR3 DNA is TGTGCCAGCATTCCCACAGGGGCGGGAGAGCAGTACTTC. Protein product: CASIPTGAGEQYF.

The genes are TRBV7-3 and TRBJ2-1; unclear D gene. CDR3 length: 12 residues. Deletions cut 5 bases from V and 10 bases from J, with 12 bases between. CDR1 is SGHTA and CDR2 is FQGTGA in the germline V gene. The CDR3 here is CASSQGSREQFF. Written as DNA, the CDR3 is TGTGCCAGCAGCCAAGGGTCACGGGAGCAGTTCTTC. Full variable domain (missing parts from reference TRBV7-3 and TRBJ2-1): GAGVSQTPSNKVTEKGKYVELRCDPISGHTALYWYRQSLGQGPEFLIYFQGTGAADDSGLPNDRFFAVRPEGSVSTLKIQRTERGDSAVYLCASSQGSREQFFGPGTRLTVL.

J is TRBJ2-1 and V is TRBV7-2; no clear D gene. From germline, CDR1 is SGHTA and CDR2 FQGNSA. The CDR3 spans 12 residues. V shed 2 bases and J shed 7 bases, with 6 bases lying between them. For the CDR3, the DNA is TGTGCCAGCAGCTTATTCGGGAATGAGCAGTTCTTC. Protein product: CASSLFGNEQFF.

The chain uses TRBV21-1 and TRBJ1-5; TRBD1, the table's D call, lacks a check against the DNA. TRBV21-1 corresponds to a pseudogene. The CDR3 loop spans 19 amino acids. The CDR3 region is CASSNGLNPGEYSNQPQHF. In DNA, the CDR3 is TGTGCCAGCAGCAACGGGCTGAATCCAGGGGAATATAGCAATCAGCCCCAGCATTTT.

This rearrangement joins TRBV7-3 to TRBJ2-2, with D possibly being TRBD1 (6 bases). Trimming pared 4 bases from V and 5 bases from J, leaving 8 bases between. Germline V gene data show CDR1 as SGHTA and CDR2 as FQGTGA. This CDR3 region has 13 residues. This CDR3 is CASSSGTTGELFF. The DNA for the CDR3 is TGTGCCAGCAGCTCGGGGACAACCGGGGAGCTGTTTTTT.

The chain employs TRBV5-1 and TRBJ1-3, with D possibly being TRBD1 (5 bases). Trimming shortened V by 0 bases and J by 1 base, and 8 bases separated the two germline ends. The CDR3 extends over 15 amino acids. Germline V CDR1 and CDR2: SGHRS, YFSETQ. The CDR3 nucleotides read TGCGCCAGCAGCTTGGAGGGGAGGTCTGGAAACACCATATATTTT. As protein: CASSLEGRSGNTIYF.

The chain recombines TRBV5-4 with TRBJ1-6; 7 nucleotides line up with TRBD1. The junction had 7 bases not matched to a gene; V was cut back by 5 bases and J by 8 bases. Per the germline V gene, CDR1 is SGHNT and CDR2 is YYREEE (reference sequence). The length of the CDR3 is 14 residues. CDR3 sequence reads: CASRPGTEYSPLHF. The CDR3 bases are TGTGCCAGCAGACCCGGGACAGAGTATTCACCCCTCCACTTT.

This chain joins TRBV18 and TRBJ1-3; 7 positions agree with TRBD1. The CDR3 is made up of 16 amino acids. Germline V lookup: CDR1 KGHSH, CDR2 LQKENI. V lost 2 bases and J lost 3; bases outside the gene matches: 7. The chain's CDR3 is CASSPNEGALGNTIYF. The CDR3 DNA reads TGTGCCAGCTCACCAAACGAGGGGGCGCTTGGAAACACCATATATTTT.